This T cell receptor beta chain was sequenced in a study of blood T cell repertoires in COVID-19 (dated by TCRdb to 2020 to 2021). The study in broad terms: Samples from collaborators originated in the United States, Italy and Spain and spanned both the acute and convalescent phases of COVID-19. The material from the prospective study consisted of cDNA or gDNA derived from T cells, B-cell-depleted T cells, or PBMCs. The dataset comprised deeply sampled blood TCRbeta repertoires from subjects exposed to, actively infected with, or recovered from COVID-19. The repertoires were made available in a free public database intended to serve as a resource for research on the immune response to SARS-CoV-2. Samples came from the ongoing ImmuneRACE study (first 160 participants) plus 1,254 subjects from 6 global collaborators. Nearly every sample came with metadata listing a de-identified subject ID, COVID-19 status, age in years and sex. Where available, HLA class I and class II types were obtained from metadata supplied by the sample provider rather than from assay-based typing. Here is what the overall study found, with its caveats: The amount of clinical and demographic metadata varied by source and participant and was provided uncurated.

Samples from volunteer blood donors who had recovered from COVID-19 were contributed by a second Seattle source. Whole blood was collected in K2EDTA tubes by collaborating institutions according to the institutions' own protocols. Collaborator samples were shipped for TCRbeta analysis as frozen whole blood, isolated PBMCs, or DNA extracted from either sample type. TCRbeta CDR3 regions were amplified from genomic DNA using the immunoSEQ Assay, a bias-controlled multiplex PCR. The authors' analysis ran thus. Nucleated cell counts per sample were estimated from amplification of reference gene primers within the assay. To quantify the absolute abundance of each unique TCRbeta CDR3 rearrangement, sequence reads were collapsed and filtered. Productive Simpson clonality was computed per sample as the square root of Simpson's diversity index over productive rearrangements. Not all clones reach the TCRdb copy of this immuneACCESS table, which keeps in-frame sequences only. Checked studies attribute under half of the gap to unresolved V genes and leave the rest unexplained. That table furnishes V, J and clone size, whereas the DNA furnished D and trimming. The table for this sample lists about 190,000 clones; roughly 80% of them were counted only once. About 13% of the sample goes to the ten largest clones.

Regarding this clone: The antigen this receptor binds is unknown. Base qualities are missing; no much larger clone stands one base away.

Sequencing input: peripheral blood. This TCR was sampled from a man aged 45 to 65 who had recovered from COVID-19.

CDR3 region: CASSRYLQGHSGELFF. Read as DNA, the sequence is TGTGCCAGCAGCCGGTATTTACAGGGGCATTCCGGGGAGCTGTTTTTT. The chain uses TRBV3-1 (or the pseudogene TRBV3-2) and TRBJ2-2, with TRBD1 matching 7 junction bases. Trimming removed 4 bases from V and 6 bases from J; the gene matches leave 11 bases unexplained. From the germline V gene (reference sequence), CDR1 is LGHDT and CDR2 is YNNKEL. The CDR3 starts with the cysteine, ends with the phenylalanine, and has 16 residues. CDR3 DNA only is kept here, 48 bases in frame from base 1.